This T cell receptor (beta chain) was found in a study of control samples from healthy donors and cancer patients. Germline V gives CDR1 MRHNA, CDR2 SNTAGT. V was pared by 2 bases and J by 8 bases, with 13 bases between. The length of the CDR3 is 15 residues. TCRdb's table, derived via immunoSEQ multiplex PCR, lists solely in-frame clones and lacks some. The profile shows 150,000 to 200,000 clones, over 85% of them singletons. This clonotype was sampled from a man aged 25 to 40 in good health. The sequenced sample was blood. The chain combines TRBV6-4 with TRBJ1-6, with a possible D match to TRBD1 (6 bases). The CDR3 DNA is TGTGCCAGCAGTGACCGGTGGGGGCTCGATTCACCCCTCCACTTT. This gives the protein CASSDRWGLDSPLHF.